This T cell receptor beta chain was observed in a study of vaccination and CD4 T cells after COVID-19. The Oncomine TCR Beta short-read assay sequenced DNA from cultured CD4+ T cells. TCRdb ran MiXCR on the PCR reads and lists one entry per CDR3 protein. The data hold around 5,200 distinct CDR3 sequences, with approximately 48% observed a single time. This clonotype has just a few counts. Its antigen is not known. Treatment indicated: roughly ten-day PBMC culture with coronavirus spike peptide pools or control peptides (ViraFEST assay). V was pared by 1 base and J by 0 bases, with 8 bases between. CDR3 length equals 15 residues. The germline V gene encodes CDR1 MNHNS and CDR2 SASEGT.

Sequencing was performed on CD4+ T cells from blood, cultured in vitro. The sequence derives from a human donor who had recovered from COVID-19. J is TRBJ2-3 and V is TRBV6-1, with D possibly matching TRBD2 (5 bases). The CDR3 sequence is CASSEGSGSTDTQYF. CDR3 DNA sequence: TGTGCCAGCAGTGAAGGAAGCGGCAGCACAGATACGCAGTATTTT.